The clone carrying this TCR beta chain was counted between two and nine times. The data derive from a study of T cells in Graves' hyperthyroidism and ophthalmopathy. Looking at the study overall: Blood was drawn when the patient was first diagnosed and still untreated.

Germline values: CDR1 MNHEY, CDR2 SVGEGT. The CDR3 runs 17 residues. The ends lost 4 bases at V and 1 base at J; junction bases unmatched: 12. Reasons for excluding patients were uncontrolled infection, other autoimmune disease, pregnancy or lactation. Orbital computed tomography and thyroid ultrasound, together with serum TRAb and thyroxine and clinical symptoms, were used for diagnoses. The PBMCs were taken from less than 11 ml of fresh peripheral blood. Amplification of TCR beta CDR3 regions was performed using RNA transcripts as template. The HTBI primer set served for first-round RT-PCR of the TCR CDR3. TCRdb processed the multiplex PCR reads anew with MiXCR; each CDR3 protein has one entry. The repertoire consists of about 400,000 distinct CDR3 sequences, with less than 15% occurring once and the leading ten covering 9.2%.

The chain employs TRBV6-2 or TRBV6-3 and TRBJ2-5; 7 bases are a match to TRBD2. This TCR was sampled from a woman under 30 with Graves' hyperthyroidism. Source material: blood. CDR3 region: CASSSFWGGGAQETQYF. The CDR3 region has the DNA TGTGCCAGCAGTTCCTTTTGGGGCGGGGGAGCCCAAGAGACCCAGTACTTC.